This TCR beta chain was profiled in a study of human T cells and chemical hapten exposure. Time point indicated: patch test 2, 6 weeks after DPC sensitization. Described treatment: therapeutic diphenylcyclopropenone sensitization with weekly scalp DPC. The total RNA was obtained from whole blood that was not fractionated. Prior to application of each patch test, blood was drawn. Unique molecular identifiers were attached to individual cDNA molecules during library preparation. TCRdb fed the RACE reads into MiXCR, producing one record per CDR3 protein. The sample consists of 35,000 to 45,000 distinct CDR3 sequences, roughly 9% of them appearing once. This clonotype was detected only a few times. The CDR3 runs to 16 residues. Trimming stripped 0 bases from V and 0 bases from J, with 12 bases between. The germline CDR1 and CDR2 sequences are MNHEY and SVGEGT.

The J gene is TRBJ2-7, the V gene TRBV6-2 or TRBV6-3; D gene ambiguous. The TCR was taken from a woman in her thirties with alopecia areata. Some clones in this sample may be carry-over from other donors' samples. Specimen: whole blood, collected in connection with sensitization to the hapten diphenylcyclopropenone (DPC). In DNA, the CDR3 is TGTGCCAGCAGTTACTCGAGAGCGTATAGCTCCTACGAGCAGTACTTC. Its translation: CASSYSRAYSSYEQYF.